What follows describes a single T cell receptor (beta chain). Per the germline V gene, CDR1 is GTSNPN and CDR2 is SVGIG (reference sequence). CDR3 length equals 11 residues. Trimming pared 5 bases from V and 7 bases from J, leaving 9 bases between. This specimen belongs to a study of CD8 T cells in ankylosing spondylitis. One entry per CDR3 protein results from TCRdb running MiXCR on the 5' RACE reads. Of about 250,000 distinct CDR3 sequences in the sample, less than 9.5% are singletons; the top ten hold 4.8%. This clonotype originated in a female donor with ankylosing spondylitis or in good health (not recorded which). Sample: blood, either unsorted or a sorted T cell fraction (not recorded which). This chain joins TRBV30 and TRBJ2-1, with D possibly matching TRBD2 (5 bases). The CDR3 sequence: CAWGELNEQFF. CDR3 DNA sequence: TGTGCCTGGGGGGAGCTTAATGAGCAGTTCTTC.